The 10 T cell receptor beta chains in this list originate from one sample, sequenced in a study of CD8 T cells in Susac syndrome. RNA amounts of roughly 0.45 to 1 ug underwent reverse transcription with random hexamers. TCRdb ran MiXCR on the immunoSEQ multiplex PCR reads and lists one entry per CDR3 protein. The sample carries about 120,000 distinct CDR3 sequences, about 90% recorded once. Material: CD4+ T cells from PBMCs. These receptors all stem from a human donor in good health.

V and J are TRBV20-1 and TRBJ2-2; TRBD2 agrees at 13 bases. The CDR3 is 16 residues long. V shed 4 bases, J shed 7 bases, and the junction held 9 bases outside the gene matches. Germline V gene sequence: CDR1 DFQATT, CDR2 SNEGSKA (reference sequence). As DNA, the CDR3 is TGCAGTGCTAAGCCTCCCGGGACTAGCGGGGTCGGGGAGCTGTTTTTT. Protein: CSAKPPGTSGVGELFF.

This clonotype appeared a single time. CDR3 nucleotide sequence: TGTGCCACGCGTGGAGACCTACAAGAGACCCAGTACTTC. Protein: CATRGDLQETQYF. V usage is TRBV19 and J usage is TRBJ2-5; D call uncertain. In germline, CDR1 is LNHDA, CDR2 SQIVND (reference sequence). Trimming left V 10 bases short and J 2 bases short, with 14 bases between. This CDR3 is 13 amino acids long.

The CDR3 region is CSVRTGTETQYF. The CDR3 nucleotides read TGCAGCGTTCGGACAGGGACAGAGACCCAGTACTTC. This chain uses TRBV29-1 with TRBJ2-5; 8 positions agree with TRBD1. The CDR3 runs 12 residues. Per germline, CDR1 SQVTM and CDR2 ANQGSEA. Trimming removed 5 bases from V and 4 bases from J; junction bases left unmatched: 3.

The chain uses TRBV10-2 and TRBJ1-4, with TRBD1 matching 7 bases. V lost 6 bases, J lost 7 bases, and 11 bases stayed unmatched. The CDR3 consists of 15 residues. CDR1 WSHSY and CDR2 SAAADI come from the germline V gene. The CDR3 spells CASRGDRALVEKLFF. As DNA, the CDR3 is TGCGCCAGCAGGGGAGACAGGGCTCTTGTTGAAAAACTGTTTTTT.

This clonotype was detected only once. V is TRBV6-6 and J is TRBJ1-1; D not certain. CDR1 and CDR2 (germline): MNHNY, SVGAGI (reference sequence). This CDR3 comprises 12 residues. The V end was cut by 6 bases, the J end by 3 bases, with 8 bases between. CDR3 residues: CASSAYDTEAFF. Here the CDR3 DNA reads TGTGCCAGCAGCGCTTATGACACTGAAGCTTTCTTT.

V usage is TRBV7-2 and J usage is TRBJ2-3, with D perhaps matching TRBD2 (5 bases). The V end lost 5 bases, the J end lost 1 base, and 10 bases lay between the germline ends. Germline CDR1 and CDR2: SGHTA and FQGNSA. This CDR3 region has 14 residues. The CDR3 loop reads CASSISSGTDTQYF. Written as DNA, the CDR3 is TGTGCCAGCAGCATAAGTAGCGGCACAGATACGCAGTATTTT.

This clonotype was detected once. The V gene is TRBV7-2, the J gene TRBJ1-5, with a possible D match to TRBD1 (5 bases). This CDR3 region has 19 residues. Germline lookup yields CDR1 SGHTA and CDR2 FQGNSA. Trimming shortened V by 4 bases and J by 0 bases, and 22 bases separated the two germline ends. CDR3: CASSSSGALGGFSNQPQHF. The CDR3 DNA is TGTGCCAGCAGCTCATCCGGGGCCCTGGGGGGATTTAGCAATCAGCCCCAGCATTTT.

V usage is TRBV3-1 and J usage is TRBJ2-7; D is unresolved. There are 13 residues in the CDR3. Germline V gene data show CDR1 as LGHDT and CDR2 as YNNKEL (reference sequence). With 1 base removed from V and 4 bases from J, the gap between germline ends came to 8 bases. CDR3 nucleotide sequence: TGTGCCAGCAGCCAAGCAAAAAGATACGAGCAGTACTTC. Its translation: CASSQAKRYEQYF.

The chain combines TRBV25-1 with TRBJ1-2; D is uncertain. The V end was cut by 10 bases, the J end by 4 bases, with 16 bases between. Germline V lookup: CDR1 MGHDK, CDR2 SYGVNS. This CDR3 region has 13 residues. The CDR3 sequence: CATRADAVYGYTF. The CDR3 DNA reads TGTGCCACGAGGGCCGACGCCGTCTATGGCTACACCTTC.

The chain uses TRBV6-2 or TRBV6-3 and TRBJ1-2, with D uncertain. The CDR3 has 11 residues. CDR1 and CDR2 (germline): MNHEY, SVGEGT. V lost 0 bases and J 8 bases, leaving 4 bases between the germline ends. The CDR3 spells CASSYSQGYTF. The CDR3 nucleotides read TGTGCCAGCAGTTACTCACAAGGCTACACCTTC.